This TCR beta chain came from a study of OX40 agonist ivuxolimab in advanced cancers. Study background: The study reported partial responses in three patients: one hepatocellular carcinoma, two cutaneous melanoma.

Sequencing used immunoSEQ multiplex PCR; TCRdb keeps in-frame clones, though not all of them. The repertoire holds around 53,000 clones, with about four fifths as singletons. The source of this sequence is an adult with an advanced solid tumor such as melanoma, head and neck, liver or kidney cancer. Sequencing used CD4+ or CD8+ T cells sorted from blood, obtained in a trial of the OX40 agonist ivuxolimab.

The CDR3 DNA follows: TGTGCCAGCAGCTTAAGGGCAGGGGAAAATGAAAAACTGTTTTTT. As protein: CASSLRAGENEKLFF. The chain joins TRBV7-2 to TRBJ1-4, with D tentatively TRBD1 (6 bases). The CDR3 runs 15 residues. CDR1 SGHTA and CDR2 FQGNSA come from the germline V gene. V was trimmed by 2 bases and J by 5 bases, leaving 12 bases between them. The variable domain in full, with the rest retrieved from reference TRBV7-2 and TRBJ1-4, is GAGVSQSPSNKVTEKGKDVELRCDPISGHTALYWYRQSLGQGLEFLIYFQGNSAPDKSGLPSDRFSAERTGGSVSTLTIQRTQQEDSAVYLCASSLRAGENEKLFFGSGTQLSVL.